The 31 T cell receptor beta chains below all came from one sample that was sequenced in a study of T cells in Graves' hyperthyroidism and ophthalmopathy. From RNA transcripts, TCR beta CDR3 regions were amplified. A first-round RT-PCR of the TCR CDR3 used the HTBI primer set. Via MiXCR, TCRdb re-called the multiplex PCR reads, giving one row per CDR3 protein. This table holds fewer than 850,000 distinct CDR3 sequences, 15% to 20% found once. Sequencing was carried out using blood. The receptor source for this set is a man aged 50-60 years with Graves' hyperthyroidism.

The sample holds many counts of this clonotype. This CDR3 reads CASRPIHSGNTIYF. CDR3 coding DNA: TGTGCCAGCAGACCGATTCACTCTGGAAACACCATATATTTT. V usage is TRBV12-3 or TRBV12-4 and J usage is TRBJ1-3; D is undetermined. V lost 6 bases to trimming and J lost 0 bases, with 9 bases between them. This CDR3 comprises 14 residues.

J is TRBJ1-1 and V is TRBV11-2; D remains unclear. Germline V gene data show CDR1 as SGHAT and CDR2 as FQNNGV. V was clipped by 8 bases and J by 1 base, with 17 bases between them. The CDR3 sequence is 15 residues long. The CDR3 spells CASQPHFRQNTEAFF. The CDR3 DNA sequence: TGTGCCAGCCAGCCCCACTTTAGGCAGAACACTGAAGCTTTCTTT.

This clonotype was recorded many times. V and J are TRBV11-2 and TRBJ2-2; TRBD1 is a possible D gene (5 bases). In germline, CDR1 is SGHAT, CDR2 FQNNGV. Trimming removed 5 bases from V and 5 bases from J, with 9 bases in between. The CDR3 sequence is 13 residues long. This CDR3 reads CASSLSGTGELFF. DNA for the CDR3: TGTGCCAGCAGCCTATCAGGGACCGGGGAGCTGTTTTTT.

This clonotype showed up just a few times. An end of the junction does not agree with germline; a read error may underlie this. This rearrangement joins TRBV5-1 to TRBJ2-7; 7 bases are shared with TRBD2. The CDR3 is 17 residues long. CDR1 is SGHRS, CDR2 YFSETQ, per germline. In DNA form, the CDR3 reads TGTGCCAGCAGCTTCGGGCTAGCGGAGTCCTCTCCCCACGAGCAGTACTTC. It encodes CASSFGLAESSPHEQYF.

Many counts were recorded for this clonotype. The chain recombines TRBV12-3 or TRBV12-4 with TRBJ2-5; 10 bases are a match to TRBD2. The CDR3 has 16 residues. V lost 1 base, J lost 5 bases, and 7 bases stayed unmatched. The CDR3 coding sequence is TGTGCCAGCAGTTTAGTAGGGAGCGGGAGGGCGGAGACCCAGTACTTC. Its translation is CASSLVGSGRAETQYF.

The sample holds a few counts of this clonotype. The V and J genes are TRBV28 and TRBJ1-2, with 8 bases matching TRBD1. The ends lost 6 bases at V and 3 bases at J; junction bases unmatched: 3. The CDR3 contains 13 residues. The V gene's germline CDR1 is MDHEN and CDR2 SYDVKM. DNA of the CDR3: TGTGCCAGCAGAGCGGGACAGGACTATGGCTACACCTTC. Translated, it gives CASRAGQDYGYTF.

The V gene is TRBV19, the J gene TRBJ2-1; 12 bases match TRBD2. This CDR3 spans 13 amino acids. V was clipped by 11 bases and J by 7 bases; unmatched bases: 6. Looked up from germline, CDR1 is LNHDA and CDR2 is SQIVND (reference sequence). DNA of the CDR3: TGTGCCGCTTCGACTAGCGGGAGAAATGAGCAGTTCTTC. This sequence encodes CAASTSGRNEQFF.

This clonotype was counted at least ten times. The chain joins TRBV20-1 to TRBJ2-7, with a weak D call TRBD2 (6 bases). CDR3 size: 15 residues. Germline-derived CDR1 and CDR2 are DFQATT and SNEGSKA (reference sequence). Trimming took off 6 bases at V and 0 bases at J, with 18 bases between the two ends. The CDR3 DNA sequence: TGCAGTGCGATAGAGAATAGCGGTTCCTCCTACGAGCAGTACTTC. It specifies CSAIENSGSSYEQYF.

This clonotype has more than one count but fewer than ten. The chain uses TRBV5-1 and TRBJ2-3; D is unresolved. CDR3 size: 14 residues. Germline CDR1 reads SGHRS; CDR2 reads YFSETQ. The germline V and J ends were trimmed by 1 base and 4 bases, with 10 bases remaining between them. CDR3 nucleotide sequence: TGCGCCAGCAGCTTGTACAGTGGGTCAGATACGCAGTATTTT. It codes for CASSLYSGSDTQYF.

In this sample, this clonotype turned up many times. The chain joins TRBV12-3 or TRBV12-4 to TRBJ2-6, with TRBD1 matching 7 bases. This CDR3 is 15 amino acids long. V was pared by 5 bases and J by 2 bases, with 3 bases of the junction left unmatched. CDR3 region: CASSPTGAGANVLTF. In nucleotides, the CDR3 is TGTGCCAGCAGTCCTACAGGGGCTGGGGCCAACGTCCTGACTTTC.

This clonotype was detected ten times or more. The chain has TRBV2 and TRBJ2-3; D gene uncertain. Per germline, CDR1 SNHLY and CDR2 FYNNEI. CDR3 length equals 14 residues. V was trimmed by 7 bases and J by 0 bases, leaving 11 bases between them. The CDR3 loop is CASNFRYSTDTQYF. The CDR3 region has the DNA TGTGCCAGCAATTTCAGATACAGCACAGATACGCAGTATTTT. Variable domain in full (rest from reference TRBV2 and TRBJ2-3): EPEVTQTPSHQVTQMGQEVILRCVPISNHLYFYWYRQILGQKVEFLVSFYNNEISEKSEIFDDQFSVERPDGSNFTLKIRSTKLEDSAMYFCASNFRYSTDTQYFGPGTRLTVL.

There are a few counts of this clonotype. This chain links TRBV12-3 or TRBV12-4 with TRBJ2-1; 8 bases are shared with TRBD2. The V gene end was trimmed by 6 bases and the J gene end by 2 bases; junction bases not matched to a gene: 9. This CDR3 has 16 amino acids. The CDR3 region has the DNA TGTGCCAGCAGCTCCCCGTCCGGGAGGGCCTACAATGAGCAGTTCTTC. Translated, it gives CASSSPSGRAYNEQFF.

In this sample, this clonotype turned up many times. The chain links TRBV11-1 to TRBJ2-1, with 13 bases identical to TRBD2. Germline loops: CDR1 SGHAT, CDR2 FQDESV (reference sequence). V was pared by 5 bases and J by 9 bases, with 10 bases of the junction left unmatched. CDR3 length equals 16 residues. DNA of the CDR3: TGTGCCAGCAGCCGAACTAGCGGGAGGGCAAGAGGTGAGCAGTTCTTC. It yields the protein CASSRTSGRARGEQFF.

CDR3 DNA: TGTGCCAGCAGCCAGGTTCAGGGTGGTGGCTACACCTTC. Its translation: CASSQVQGGGYTF. The chain uses TRBV14 and TRBJ1-2, with TRBD1 as a possible D gene (5 bases). The V gene's germline CDR1 is SGHDN and CDR2 FVKESK. V lost 3 bases, J lost 7 bases, and 12 bases lay in between. CDR3 length: 13 amino acids. The whole variable domain, filled in from reference TRBV14 and TRBJ1-2, reads EAGVTQFPSHSVIEKGQTVTLRCDPISGHDNLYWYRRVMGKEIKFLLHFVKESKQDESGMPNNRFLAERTGGTYSTLKVQPAELEDSGVYFCASSQVQGGGYTFGSGTRLTVV.

This clonotype was observed a handful of times. This chain connects TRBV7-2 to TRBJ1-1; no clear D. V lost 5 bases and J 1 base, leaving 11 bases between the germline ends. This CDR3 has 14 residues. CDR1 is SGHTA, CDR2 FQGNSA, per germline. The CDR3 reads CASSGRKTNTEAFF. In DNA, the CDR3 is TGTGCCAGCAGCGGACGAAAGACGAACACTGAAGCTTTCTTT.

This clonotype was found once. Relative to the germline gene, one junction end is altered; a read error may explain this. This rearrangement joins TRBV7-8 to TRBJ1-1; 8 bases are a match to TRBD1. The CDR3 runs 15 residues. Germline-derived CDR1 and CDR2 are SGHVS and FQNEAQ. The DNA of the CDR3 is TGTGCCAGCAGCCCTACGCAGGGGGCGTACACTAAAGCTTTCTTT. Translated: CASSPTQGAYTKAFF.

This clonotype was detected many times. The junction shows a germline mismatch at one end, possibly a read error. CDR3 bases: TGTGCCAGCAGCAATAGGACAGGGGTATCTTACGGGCAGTACTTC. Protein product: CASSNRTGVSYGQYF. The V call is TRBV12-3 or TRBV12-4, the J call TRBJ2-7; 9 nucleotides line up with TRBD1. This CDR3 comprises 15 residues.

This clonotype was seen a few times. V usage is TRBV20-1 and J usage is TRBJ2-3; D perhaps matches TRBD2 (6 bases). Deletions cut 4 bases from V and 3 bases from J, with 17 bases between. This CDR3 contains 15 residues. From germline, CDR1 is DFQATT and CDR2 SNEGSKA (reference sequence). This CDR3 reads CSATWDGSPTDTQYF. The CDR3, as DNA: TGCAGTGCTACATGGGACGGGAGCCCTACAGATACGCAGTATTTT.

This clonotype was counted between two and nine times. The chain carries TRBV7-8 and TRBJ2-1; D unresolved. The CDR3 covers 15 residues. Germline V gene data show CDR1 as SGHVS and CDR2 as FQNEAQ. The ends were cut back, 1 base at V and 9 bases at J, with 16 bases in the middle. The CDR3 sequence is CASSLGGPAPAEQFF. As DNA, the CDR3 is TGTGCCAGCAGCTTAGGAGGACCGGCACCCGCTGAGCAGTTCTTC.

This clonotype was seen repeatedly, ten times or more. The V and J genes are TRBV10-3 and TRBJ1-5, with D possibly TRBD1 on 5 matching bases. The V gene lost 10 bases and the J gene lost 3 bases, with 16 bases spanning the gap. CDR3 length: 14 residues. Germline-derived CDR1 and CDR2 are ENHRY and SYGVKD. In DNA, the CDR3 is TGTGCCACCAGCCCGGACATGAACAATCAGCCCCAGCATTTT. Amino acids: CATSPDMNNQPQHF.

In its sample, this clonotype was seen many times. The chain has TRBV27 and TRBJ1-1; D is perhaps TRBD1 (5 bases). Deletions cut 8 bases from V and 0 bases from J, with 19 bases between. CDR1 is MNHEY and CDR2 is SMNVEV in the germline V gene (reference sequence). There are 16 residues in the CDR3. The CDR3 sequence: CASGLGGGMVNTEAFF. As DNA, the CDR3 is TGTGCCAGCGGGCTCGGGGGAGGTATGGTGAACACTGAAGCTTTCTTT.

This clonotype was seen at least ten times. The gene calls are TRBV6-2 or TRBV6-3 and TRBJ2-5; 7 bases line up with TRBD1. This CDR3 is 13 amino acids long. Per the germline V gene, CDR1 is MNHEY and CDR2 is SVGEGT. Trimming took 2 bases from V and 5 from J; bases not matched to a gene: 2. For the CDR3, the DNA is TGTGCCAGCAGTTACGGGACAGTGGAGACCCAGTACTTC. This gives the protein CASSYGTVETQYF.

This chain joins TRBV4-1 and TRBJ1-1, with D possibly being TRBD1 (6 bases). CDR3 size: 14 residues. With 4 bases removed from V and 6 bases from J, the gap between germline ends came to 15 bases. Per the germline V gene, CDR1 is MGHRA and CDR2 is YSYEKL. CDR3 sequence reads: CASSLGSGVAEAFF. The CDR3 nucleotides are TGCGCCAGCAGCCTAGGATCAGGGGTGGCTGAAGCTTTCTTT.

This sequence joins TRBV11-2 and TRBJ1-2; D is perhaps TRBD1 (6 bases). Germline V gene sequence: CDR1 SGHAT, CDR2 FQNNGV. Trimming cost V 5 bases and J 4 bases, with 14 bases left between them. The CDR3 has 14 residues. This CDR3 is CASSGWTVSYGYTF. The CDR3 DNA sequence: TGTGCCAGCAGCGGTTGGACAGTTAGCTATGGCTACACCTTC.

The chain combines TRBV19 with TRBJ1-5, with 9 bases that match TRBD1. CDR1 is LNHDA, CDR2 SQIVND, per germline (reference sequence). This CDR3 is built from 15 residues. The ends lost 6 bases at V and 6 bases at J; junction bases unmatched: 9. The CDR3, as DNA: TGTGCCAGTAGCCCGAAAGACAGGGGGACTCAGCCCCAGCATTTT. It specifies CASSPKDRGTQPQHF.

Note on this clonotype: The junction departs from the called germline gene at one end, perhaps through a read error. The chain links TRBV3-1 to TRBJ1-5, with D uncertain. Germline CDR1 and CDR2: LGHDT and YNNKEL (reference sequence). The CDR3 contains 12 residues. DNA for the CDR3: TGTGCCAACAGCCATAGCAATCAGCCCCAGCATTTT. This encodes CANSHSNQPQHF.

This clonotype has only a few counts. This chain joins TRBV6-1 and TRBJ2-5; the D gene is possibly TRBD1 (6 bases). Trimming stripped 5 bases from V and 5 bases from J, with 15 bases between. This CDR3 spans 14 amino acids. In germline, CDR1 is MNHNS, CDR2 SASEGT. CDR3 coding DNA: TGTGCCAGCAGTAAGGGACAAACGAGGGAGACCCAGTACTTC. Its protein product is CASSKGQTRETQYF.

In its sample, this clonotype was seen a few times. This sequence joins TRBV7-9 and TRBJ1-1, with 11 bases lining up with TRBD1. Germline assignment: CDR1 SEHNR and CDR2 FQNEAQ (reference sequence). Germline trimming cut 3 bases from V and 5 bases from J; bases unmatched to any gene: 8. CDR3 length: 16 residues. CDR3 DNA sequence: TGTGCCAGCAGCTTCCTTGGACAGGGGGCTGGGACTGAAGCTTTCTTT. It codes for CASSFLGQGAGTEAFF.

In this sample, this clonotype turned up many times. The chain employs TRBV28 and TRBJ2-7; 7 nucleotides agree with TRBD1. Germline V gene sequence: CDR1 MDHEN, CDR2 SYDVKM. Unmatched junction bases numbered 13, after V lost 5 bases and J lost 0 bases. The CDR3 has 17 amino acids. The CDR3 is CASSPYTGVILSYEQYF. The CDR3 DNA sequence: TGTGCCAGCAGTCCATACACAGGGGTCATTCTCTCCTACGAGCAGTACTTC.

There are many counts of this clonotype. V and J are TRBV3-1 and TRBJ1-5; D not resolved. V lost 6 bases and J 5 bases, leaving 14 bases between the germline ends. The CDR3 sequence is 14 residues long. Germline loops: CDR1 LGHDT, CDR2 YNNKEL (reference sequence). CDR3 sequence (DNA): TGTGCCAGCAGTTTAGCTGGGAGCGATCAGCCCCAGCATTTT. It yields the protein CASSLAGSDQPQHF.

This chain joins TRBV7-2 and TRBJ1-2; 7 nucleotides align to TRBD1. This CDR3 region has 12 residues. The junction had 4 bases not matched to a gene; V was cut back by 6 bases and J by 6 bases. The V gene's germline CDR1 is SGHTA and CDR2 FQGNSA. The DNA for the CDR3 is TGTGCCAGCAGGACAGGGTCCGATGGCTACACCTTC. This translates into CASRTGSDGYTF.